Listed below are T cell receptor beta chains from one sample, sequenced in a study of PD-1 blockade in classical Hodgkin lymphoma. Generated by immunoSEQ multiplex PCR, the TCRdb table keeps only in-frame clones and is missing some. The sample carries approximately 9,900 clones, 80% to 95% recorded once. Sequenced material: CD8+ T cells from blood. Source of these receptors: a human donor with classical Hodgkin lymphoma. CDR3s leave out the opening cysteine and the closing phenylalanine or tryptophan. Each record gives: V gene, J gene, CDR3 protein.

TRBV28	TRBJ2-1	ASSTLAGGFHNEQF
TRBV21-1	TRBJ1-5	ASSKRRRENQPQH
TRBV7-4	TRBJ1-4	ASSPRPGTNEKLF
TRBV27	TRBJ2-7	ASSLGRVYEQY
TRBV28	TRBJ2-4	ASSRTIIAKNIQY
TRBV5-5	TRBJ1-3	ASSFHRRNNGNTIY
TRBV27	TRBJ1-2	ASSLSGTAYGYT
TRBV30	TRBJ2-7	AWSGASYEQY
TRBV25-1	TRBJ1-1	AREGINWDRSSEAEAF
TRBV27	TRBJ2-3	ASSLYGTSGVGADTQY
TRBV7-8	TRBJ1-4	ASSPRGRHEKLF
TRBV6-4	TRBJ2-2	ASSEKDTGELF
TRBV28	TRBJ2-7	ASSLRSLGYEQY
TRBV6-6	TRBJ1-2	ASSYGRDIWPYGYT
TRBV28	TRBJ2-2	ASSSWVAAGELF
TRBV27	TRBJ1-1	ASSGSTEAF
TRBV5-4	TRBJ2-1	ASSAGTHNEQF
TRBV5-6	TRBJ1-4	ASSLGGTDDNEKLF
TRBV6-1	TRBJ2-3	ASSVLAGGTDTQY
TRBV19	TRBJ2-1	ASSRWGDSYNEQF
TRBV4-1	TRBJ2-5	ASSQVRGGVFQY
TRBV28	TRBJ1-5	ASSFEGYSNQPQH
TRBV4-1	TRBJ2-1	ASSHREINNEQF
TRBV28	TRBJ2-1	ASAGRPREQF
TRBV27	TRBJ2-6	ASSIPGANVLT
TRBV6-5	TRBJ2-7	ASRIHYEQY
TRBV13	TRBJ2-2	ASSALTNTGELF
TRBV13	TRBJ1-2	ASRSPGGLGGYT
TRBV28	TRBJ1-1	ASSLPGRNTEAF
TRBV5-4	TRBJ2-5	ASSNYPQETQY
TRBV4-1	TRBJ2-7	ASSQGGGGSYEQY
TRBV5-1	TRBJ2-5	ASSLVRLHWRETQY
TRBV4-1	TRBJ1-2	ASSQGDGAGVGYT
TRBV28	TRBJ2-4	ASSLIQPGVRSKNIQY
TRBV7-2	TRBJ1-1	ASSSRGGGEAF
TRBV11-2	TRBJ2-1	ASLLAGGLNEQF
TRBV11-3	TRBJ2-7	ASSLDFYEQY
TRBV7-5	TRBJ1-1	ASSFSPGRPEAF
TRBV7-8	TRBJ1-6	ASSSDRGGSPLH
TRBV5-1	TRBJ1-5	ASSLVWPRGPDQPQH
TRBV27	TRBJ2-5	ASSAWDRPGETQY